The source of this T cell receptor (beta chain) is a study of STAT3 mutations in large granular lymphocyte leukemia. Study in general: Among longitudinally sequenced T-LGLL patients, roughly half had canonical activating STAT3 mutations detected. General study findings and limits: At least one immunodominant TCR beta clonotype appeared in every T-cell large granular lymphocyte leukemia patient. Differing intervals and regimens complicate linking therapy response to clone burden. In some patients, a small highly pathogenic clone possibly went undetected.

Average productive template count per sample was some 44,000. Libraries were prepared by immunoSEQ multiplex PCR; TCRdb keeps only in-frame clonotypes and omits some of them. The sample includes around 13,000 clones, 90% of them seen just once. V was cut by 2 bases and J by 6 bases, with 14 bases left in between. This CDR3 is built from 15 residues. From germline, CDR1 is MNHNS and CDR2 SASEGT. On this clone: The antigen is undetermined.

The specimen was peripheral blood mononuclear cells. This TCR was sampled from a middle-aged man with T-cell large granular lymphocyte leukemia. Some clones in this sample may be carry-over from other donors' samples. The chain combines TRBV6-1 with TRBJ1-5; D is unclear. Here the CDR3 reads CASSESRPRSQPQHF. The CDR3 nucleotides read TGTGCCAGCAGTGAAAGCCGGCCCCGGTCTCAGCCCCAGCATTTT.